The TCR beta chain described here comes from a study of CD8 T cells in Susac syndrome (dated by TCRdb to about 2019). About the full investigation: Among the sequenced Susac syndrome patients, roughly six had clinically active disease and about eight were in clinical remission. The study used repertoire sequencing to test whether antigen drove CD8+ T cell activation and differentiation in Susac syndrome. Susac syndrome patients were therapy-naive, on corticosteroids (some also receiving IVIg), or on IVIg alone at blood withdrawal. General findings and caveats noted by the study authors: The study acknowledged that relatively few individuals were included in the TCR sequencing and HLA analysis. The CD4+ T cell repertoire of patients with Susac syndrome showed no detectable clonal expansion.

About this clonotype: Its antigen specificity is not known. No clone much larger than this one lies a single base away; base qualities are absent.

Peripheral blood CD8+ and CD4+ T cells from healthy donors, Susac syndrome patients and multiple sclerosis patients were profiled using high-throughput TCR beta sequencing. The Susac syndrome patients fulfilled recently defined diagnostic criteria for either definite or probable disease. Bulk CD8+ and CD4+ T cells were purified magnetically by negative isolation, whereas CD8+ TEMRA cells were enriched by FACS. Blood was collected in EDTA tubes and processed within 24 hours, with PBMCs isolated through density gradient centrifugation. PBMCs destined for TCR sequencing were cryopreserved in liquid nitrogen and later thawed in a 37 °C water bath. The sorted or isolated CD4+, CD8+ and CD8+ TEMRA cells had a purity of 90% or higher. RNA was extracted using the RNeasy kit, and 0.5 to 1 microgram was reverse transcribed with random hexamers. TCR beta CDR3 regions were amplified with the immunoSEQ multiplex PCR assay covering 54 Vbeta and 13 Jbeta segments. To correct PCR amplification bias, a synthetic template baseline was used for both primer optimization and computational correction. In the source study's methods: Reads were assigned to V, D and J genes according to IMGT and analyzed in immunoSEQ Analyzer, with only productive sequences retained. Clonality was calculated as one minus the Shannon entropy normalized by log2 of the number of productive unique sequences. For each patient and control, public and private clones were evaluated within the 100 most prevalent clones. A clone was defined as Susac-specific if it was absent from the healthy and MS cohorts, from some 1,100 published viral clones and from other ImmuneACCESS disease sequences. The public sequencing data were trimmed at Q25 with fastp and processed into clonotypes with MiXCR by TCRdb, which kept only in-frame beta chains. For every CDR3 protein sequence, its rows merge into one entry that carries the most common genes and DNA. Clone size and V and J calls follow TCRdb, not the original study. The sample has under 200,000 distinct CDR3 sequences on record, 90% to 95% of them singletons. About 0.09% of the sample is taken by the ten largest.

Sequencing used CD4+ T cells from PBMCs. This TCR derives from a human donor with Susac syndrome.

CDR3 sequence: CASMRTPPNEQFF. The base sequence is TGTGCCAGTATGCGGACGCCCCCCAATGAGCAGTTCTTC. The V and J segments used are TRBV19 and TRBJ2-1; the D gene remains uncertain. V lost 7 bases and J lost 6 bases; the stretch between them is 13 bases long. CDR1 and CDR2, looked up from the germline V gene (reference sequence), are LNHDA and SQIVND. The CDR3 runs 13 residues from the cysteine to the phenylalanine. Here the CDR3 DNA is all that survives: 39 bases in frame from base 1. Where the CDR3 stops, the reference TRBV19 and TRBJ2-1 genes take over; the full variable domain is DGGITQSPKYLFRKEGQNVTLSCEQNLNHDAMYWYRQDPGQGLRLIYYSQIVNDFQKGDIAEGYSVSREKKESFPLTVTSAQKNPTAFYLCASMRTPPNEQFFGPGTRLTVL.